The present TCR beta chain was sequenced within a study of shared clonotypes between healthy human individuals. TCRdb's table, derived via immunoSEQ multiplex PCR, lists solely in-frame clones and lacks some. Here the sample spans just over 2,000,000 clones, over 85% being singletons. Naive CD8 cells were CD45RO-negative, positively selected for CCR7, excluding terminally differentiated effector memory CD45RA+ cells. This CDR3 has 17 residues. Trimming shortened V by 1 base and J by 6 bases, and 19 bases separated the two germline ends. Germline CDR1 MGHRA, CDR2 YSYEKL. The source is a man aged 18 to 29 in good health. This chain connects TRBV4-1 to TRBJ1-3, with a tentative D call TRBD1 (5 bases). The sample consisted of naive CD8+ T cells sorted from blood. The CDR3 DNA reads TGCGCCAGCAGCCAAGTTGGTGCAGGGAGCCGTGAAAACACCATATATTTT. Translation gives CASSQVGAGSRENTIYF.